Below are 8 T cell receptor beta chains sequenced from a single sample in a study of T-cell reconstitution after alpha-beta-depleted transplantation in children. Construction of the TCRbeta library involved unique molecular identifiers. TCRdb called the PCR reads again in MiXCR, with one record for every CDR3 protein. The profile shows hundreds of thousands of distinct CDR3 sequences, 32% of them singletons. The sequences come from PBMCs from the stem cell graft donor, collected from the stem cell graft. These receptors were obtained from a human donor who donated a stem cell graft to a child with aplastic anemia.

The chain combines TRBV29-1 with TRBJ2-1, with 11 bases that match TRBD2. CDR3 length: 15 amino acids. The germline CDR1 and CDR2 sequences are SQVTM and ANQGSEA. The V and J ends lost 6 bases and 14 bases, in that order; junction bases with no gene match: 18. This CDR3 reads CSVETGTSGLKGEFF. The CDR3 DNA reads as TGCAGCGTGGAAACCGGGACTAGCGGTCTCAAAGGCGAGTTCTTC.

This clonotype was recorded a few times. The chain has TRBV12-3 or TRBV12-4 and TRBJ1-3; D is undetermined. V lost 3 bases and J 4 bases, leaving 16 bases between the germline ends. This CDR3 region has 16 residues. This CDR3 reads CASSLVGPATGNTIYF. CDR3 coding DNA: TGTGCCAGCAGTTTGGTGGGCCCTGCCACCGGAAACACCATATATTTT.

The chain uses TRBV5-1 and TRBJ2-7; 8 bases agree with TRBD1. The germline V gene has CDR1 SGHRS and CDR2 YFSETQ. The CDR3 length is 15 residues. V was pared by 0 bases and J by 7 bases, with 9 bases of the junction left unmatched. CDR3 sequence reads: CASSLGGGQGSEQYF. The DNA of the CDR3 is TGCGCCAGCAGCTTGGGCGGCGGACAGGGCAGTGAGCAGTACTTC.

The sample holds many counts of this clonotype. V and J are TRBV12-3 or TRBV12-4 and TRBJ2-1; tentatively, D is TRBD1 (6 bases). The CDR3 loop spans 15 amino acids. V was pared by 3 bases and J by 1 base, with 10 bases between. Here the CDR3 reads CASSLSQGSYNEQFF. The CDR3 region has the DNA TGTGCCAGCAGTTTGTCACAGGGATCCTACAATGAGCAGTTCTTC.

V is TRBV18 and J is TRBJ1-1; D is unresolved. The germline CDR1 and CDR2 sequences are KGHSH and LQKENI. The CDR3 extends over 12 amino acids. Trimming cost V 3 bases and J 7 bases, with 9 bases left between them. The CDR3 loop is CASSPDDGEAFF. In nucleotides, the CDR3 is TGTGCCAGCTCACCTGACGACGGTGAAGCTTTCTTT. Combining the CDR3 with reference TRBV18 and TRBJ1-1 gives the whole variable domain NAGVMQNPRHLVRRRGQEARLRCSPMKGHSHVYWYRQLPEEGLKFMVYLQKENIIDESGMPKERFSAEFPKEGPSILRIQQVVRGDSAAYFCASSPDDGEAFFGQGTRLTVV.

CDR3 DNA sequence: TGTGCCAGCAGCCAAGGACAAAGTTTGCCTTCCTATGGCTACACCTTC. This codes for CASSQGQSLPSYGYTF. The chain is built from TRBV14 and TRBJ1-2; D unclear. The length of the CDR3 is 16 residues. Germline V gives CDR1 SGHDN, CDR2 FVKESK. With 1 base removed from V and 4 bases from J, the gap between germline ends came to 16 bases.

This clonotype was detected a few times. V is TRBV10-3 and J is TRBJ2-1; D is possibly TRBD1 or TRBD2 (5 bases each). CDR3 length equals 16 residues. Trimming pared 2 bases from V and 5 bases from J, leaving 16 bases between. The germline V gene has CDR1 ENHRY and CDR2 SYGVKD. CDR3 coding DNA: TGTGCCATCAGTGAGCTGGGACCCTATGGGGACAATGAGCAGTTCTTC. Translating it yields CAISELGPYGDNEQFF.

This clonotype was detected only a few times. The genes are TRBV4-2 and TRBJ1-5; no definite D call. Per the germline V gene, CDR1 is LGHNA and CDR2 is YNFKEQ. The CDR3 runs 13 residues. Trimming stripped 0 bases from V and 5 bases from J, with 5 bases between. The CDR3 bases are TGTGCCAGCAGCCAAGAATCGGATCAGCCCCAGCATTTT. Its protein product is CASSQESDQPQHF.